This T cell receptor beta chain was sequenced during a study of blood T cells in healthy people across ages. Note on this clonotype: The antigen is undetermined.

Caucasian, healthy and from Russia, the donors were aged between about 6 and 90. Roughly 10 milliliters was the volume of peripheral blood drawn from each donor. Then a second PCR, running about 7 to 11 cycles, was carried out with a sample-barcoded 5' primer and a J-beta primer mix. TCRdb independently ran MiXCR on the 5' RACE reads; one entry per CDR3 protein. The sample yields approximately 1.5 million distinct CDR3 sequences, roughly 32% seen once. Study conclusions and caveats: While age rose, TCR beta diversity per million T cells dropped in a roughly linear way. Possibly, changes in expanded clonotypes were confounded because donor CMV status was unknown.

V gave up 6 bases and J gave up 5 bases; unmatched junction bases: 11. The CDR3 runs to 16 residues. Germline assignment: CDR1 SGHAT and CDR2 FQNNGV. The sequence came from a woman in her twenties or thirties in good health. Sample: blood. The chain is built from TRBV11-2 and TRBJ2-5; TRBD2 matches 11 bases. Here the CDR3 reads CASSLAGGLVEETQYF. DNA of the CDR3: TGTGCCAGCAGTCTAGCGGGGGGCCTTGTGGAGGAGACCCAGTACTTC.